This record looks at one TCR beta chain sequence and its context. Its specificity is not known. Unique molecular identifiers were incorporated into the prepared TCRbeta library. TCRdb passed the PCR reads through MiXCR, listing each CDR3 protein once. The table lists about 510,000 distinct CDR3 sequences, over 10% of them singletons. This entry belongs to a study of T-cell reconstitution after alpha-beta-depleted transplantation in children. Regarding the study as a whole: T-cell numbers and diversity one year post-transplant derived largely from freshly generated T cells. As was reported, about two months after transplant, alpha-beta T cells came from several hundred expanded graft clones.

The material was PBMCs, mostly from graft donor cells, obtained 180 days after TCRalphabeta/CD19-depleted stem cell transplant. The origin of this receptor is a female patient between 2 and 15 years old who had a stem cell transplant for aplastic anemia, so the T cells may come from the graft donor.

The CDR3 DNA sequence: TGTGCCAGCAGTTTAGTATCCGGCCGCGGAAACTATGCCGACACCTTC. Its protein is CASSLVSGRGNYADTF. This rearrangement joins TRBV12-3 or TRBV12-4 to TRBJ1-2; D is ambiguous. Trimming took off 1 base at V and 12 bases at J, with 24 bases between the two ends. CDR3 length: 16 residues.